This TCR beta chain was obtained from a study of shared clonotypes between healthy human individuals. The CDR3 loop spans 17 amino acids. V trimming: 3 bases; J trimming: 2 bases; junction bases outside the gene matches: 7. Germline V gene data show CDR1 as GTSNPN and CDR2 as SVGIG (reference sequence). Produced via immunoSEQ multiplex PCR; TCRdb's table is partial and in-frame only. Here the sample spans 800,000 to 1,200,000 clones, about four fifths being singletons. Sequencing was done on a sample of memory CD4+ T cells from PBMCs. Noted subset: CD45RA-negative fraction. This sequence originates from a man aged 18 to 30 in good health. Some clones in this sample may be carry-over from other donors' samples. The chain links TRBV30 to TRBJ2-3; 14 bases align to TRBD2. The CDR3 DNA reads TGTGCCTGGAGGGGGACTAGCGGGAGTTTTAACACAGATACGCAGTATTTT. Its translation: CAWRGTSGSFNTDTQYF.